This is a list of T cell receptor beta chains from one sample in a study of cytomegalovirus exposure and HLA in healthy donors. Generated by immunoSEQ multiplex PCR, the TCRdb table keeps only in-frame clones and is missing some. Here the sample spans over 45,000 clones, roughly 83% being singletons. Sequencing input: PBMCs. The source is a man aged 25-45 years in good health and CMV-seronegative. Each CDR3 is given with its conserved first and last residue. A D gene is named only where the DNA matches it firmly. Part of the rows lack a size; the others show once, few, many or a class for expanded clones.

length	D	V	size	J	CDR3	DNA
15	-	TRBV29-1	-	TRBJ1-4	CSVAVAAGLNEKLFF	TGCAGCGTTGCCGTCGCGGCGGGGTTAAATGAAAAACTGTTTTTT
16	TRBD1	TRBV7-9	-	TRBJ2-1	CSSSLGTGRSYNEQFF	TGTTCCAGCAGCTTAGGGACAGGACGCTCCTACAATGAGCAGTTCTTC
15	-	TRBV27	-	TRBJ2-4	CASSTLTSAKNIQYF	TGTGCCAGCAGTACCCTAACTAGCGCCAAAAACATTCAGTACTTC
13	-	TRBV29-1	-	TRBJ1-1	CSVSRGMNTEAFF	TGCAGCGTTTCCCGAGGCATGAACACTGAAGCTTTCTTT
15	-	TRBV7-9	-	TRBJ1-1	CASSLGVWANTEAFF	TGTGCCAGCAGCTTAGGTGTTTGGGCGAACACTGAAGCTTTCTTT
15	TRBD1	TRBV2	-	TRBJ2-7	CASSQTGQGTGEQYF	TGTGCCAGCAGCCAAACCGGACAGGGGACGGGCGAGCAGTACTTC
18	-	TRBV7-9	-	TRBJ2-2	CASSLWGPETRDTGELFF	TGTGCCAGCAGCTTATGGGGGCCCGAGACGCGAGACACCGGGGAGCTGTTTTTT
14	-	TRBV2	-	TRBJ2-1	CASSEGRLYNEQFF	TGTGCCAGCAGTGAGGGTCGACTCTACAATGAGCAGTTCTTC
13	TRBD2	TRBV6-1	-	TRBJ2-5	CASRRLAGETQYF	TGTGCCAGCAGGAGACTAGCCGGAGAGACCCAGTACTTC
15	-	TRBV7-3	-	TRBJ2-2	CASSLTTGNTGELFF	TGTGCCAGCAGCTTAACGACTGGGAACACCGGGGAGCTGTTTTTT
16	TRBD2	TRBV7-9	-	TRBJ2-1	CASSLLAASSYNEQFF	TGTGCCAGCAGCTTGCTAGCGGCGAGCTCCTACAATGAGCAGTTCTTC
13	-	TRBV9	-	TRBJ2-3	CASSPTGTDTQYF	TGTGCCAGCAGCCCAACAGGGACGGATACGCAGTATTTT
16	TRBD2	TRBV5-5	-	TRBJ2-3	CASSLGPAGVLDTQYF	TGTGCCAGCAGCTTGGGGCCAGCGGGGGTATTAGATACGCAGTATTTT
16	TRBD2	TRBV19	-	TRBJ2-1	CASGTSGDPGYNEQFF	TGTGCCAGTGGGACTAGCGGGGACCCCGGATACAATGAGCAGTTCTTC
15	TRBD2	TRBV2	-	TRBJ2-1	CASSDSGRTGNEQFF	TGTGCCAGCAGTGATAGCGGGAGAACGGGAAATGAGCAGTTCTTC
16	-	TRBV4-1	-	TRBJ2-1	CASSQEDSSSYNEQFF	TGCGCCAGCAGCCAAGAAGACTCTAGCTCCTACAATGAGCAGTTCTTC
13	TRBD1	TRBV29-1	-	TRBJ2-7	CSVLGQGGYEQYF	TGCAGCGTCCTGGGACAGGGGGGTTACGAGCAGTACTTC
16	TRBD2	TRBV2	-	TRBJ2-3	CASRTTGTSGRDTRYF	TGTGCCAGCAGGACTACCGGGACTAGCGGTAGAGATACGCGGTATTTT
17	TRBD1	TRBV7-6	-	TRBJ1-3	CASSLAGTGYSGNTIYF	TGTGCCAGCAGCTTAGCCGGGACAGGGTATTCTGGAAACACCATATATTTT
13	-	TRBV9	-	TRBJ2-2	CASSTRGTGELFF	TGTGCCAGCAGTACTCGAGGGACCGGGGAGCTGTTTTTT
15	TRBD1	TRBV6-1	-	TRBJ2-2	CASSEPGQATGELFF	TGTGCCAGCAGTGAACCGGGACAGGCCACCGGGGAGCTGTTTTTT
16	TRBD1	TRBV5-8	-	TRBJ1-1	CASSLDKQGAGTEAFF	TGTGCCAGCAGCTTGGACAAACAGGGGGCGGGAACTGAAGCTTTCTTT
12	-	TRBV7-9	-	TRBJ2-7	CATDGLGYEQYF	TGTGCCACTGACGGGTTGGGCTACGAGCAGTACTTC
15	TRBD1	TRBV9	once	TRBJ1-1	CASSPQTGGYTEAFF	TGTGCCAGCAGCCCCCAGACAGGGGGTTACACTGAAGCTTTCTTT
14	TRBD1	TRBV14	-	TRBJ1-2	CASSQRQGSDGYTF	TGTGCCAGCAGCCAAAGACAGGGCTCGGATGGCTACACCTTC
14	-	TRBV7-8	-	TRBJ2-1	CASSPPGLRNEQFF	TGTGCCAGCAGCCCCCCAGGGCTCAGAAATGAGCAGTTCTTC
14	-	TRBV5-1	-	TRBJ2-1	CASSRLTAYNEQFF	TGCGCCAGCAGCCGATTGACAGCTTACAATGAGCAGTTCTTC
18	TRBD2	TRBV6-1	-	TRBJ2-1	CASSERGARLAGGNEQFF	TGTGCCAGCAGTGAACGGGGGGCGCGGCTAGCGGGAGGAAATGAGCAGTTCTTC
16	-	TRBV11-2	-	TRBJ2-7	CASQRQDSFPSYEQYF	TGTGCCAGCCAAAGACAGGACTCTTTCCCCTCCTACGAGCAGTACTTC
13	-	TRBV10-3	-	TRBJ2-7	CAISGGLPWEQYF	TGTGCCATCAGTGGGGGCCTACCCTGGGAGCAGTACTTC
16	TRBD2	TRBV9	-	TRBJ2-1	CASSLGGGSTYNEQFF	TGTGCCAGCAGTTTGGGTGGCGGGAGTACTTACAATGAGCAGTTCTTC
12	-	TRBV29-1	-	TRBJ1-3	CSAGQSGNTIYF	TGCAGCGCCGGACAATCTGGAAACACCATATATTTT
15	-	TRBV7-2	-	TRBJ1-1	CASSLEPYGGPEAFF	TGTGCCAGCAGCTTAGAGCCCTATGGGGGCCCTGAAGCTTTCTTT
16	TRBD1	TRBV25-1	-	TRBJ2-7	CASSASGTGKNYEQYF	TGTGCCAGCAGTGCCTCCGGGACAGGGAAGAATTACGAGCAGTACTTC
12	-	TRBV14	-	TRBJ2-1	CASSYLGAEQFF	TGTGCCAGCAGCTATCTGGGGGCAGAGCAGTTCTTC
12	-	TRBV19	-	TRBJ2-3	CATGGRKDGQYF	TGTGCCACCGGGGGACGAAAGGACGGGCAGTATTTT
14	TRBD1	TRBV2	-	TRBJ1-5	CASSGDRGYQPQHF	TGTGCCAGCAGTGGGGACAGAGGATACCAGCCCCAGCATTTT
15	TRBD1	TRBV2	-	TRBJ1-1	CASSASGQSNTEAFF	TGTGCCAGCAGCGCTTCGGGACAGAGCAACACTGAAGCTTTCTTT
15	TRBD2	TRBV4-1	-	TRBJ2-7	CASSQGSSGPYEQYF	TGCGCCAGCAGCCAAGGGTCTAGCGGGCCCTACGAGCAGTACTTC
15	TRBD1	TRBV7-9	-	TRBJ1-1	CASSLAAGQVGEAFF	TGTGCCAGCAGCTTAGCCGCGGGACAGGTGGGAGAAGCTTTCTTT
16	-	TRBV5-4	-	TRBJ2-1	CASSLYLGLGFDEQFF	TGTGCCAGCAGCTTGTACTTGGGGCTAGGGTTCGATGAGCAGTTCTTC
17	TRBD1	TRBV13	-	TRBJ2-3	CASSLVIGQGDTDTQYF	TGTGCCAGCAGCTTAGTAATCGGGCAGGGGGACACAGATACGCAGTATTTT
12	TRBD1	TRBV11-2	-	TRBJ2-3	CASSPRTGTQYF	TGTGCCAGCAGCCCCCGGACAGGTACGCAGTATTTT
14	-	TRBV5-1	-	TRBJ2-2	CASSLTVSTGELFF	TGCGCCAGCAGCTTGACAGTGTCCACCGGGGAGCTGTTTTTT
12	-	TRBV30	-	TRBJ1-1	CAWSAGGTEAFF	TGTGCCTGGAGTGCGGGTGGCACTGAAGCTTTCTTT
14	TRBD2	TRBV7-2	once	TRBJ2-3	CASSLEGLAATQYF	TGTGCCAGCAGCTTAGAGGGACTAGCAGCTACGCAGTATTTT
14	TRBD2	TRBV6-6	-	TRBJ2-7	CASSPSAGAGEQYF	TGTGCCAGCAGTCCCTCAGCGGGGGCTGGCGAGCAGTACTTC
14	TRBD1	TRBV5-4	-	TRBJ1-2	CASSLGQGVYGYTF	TGCGCCAGCAGCCTTGGACAGGGGGTTTATGGCTACACCTTC
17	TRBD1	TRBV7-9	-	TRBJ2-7	CASSLAKSDRNSYEQYF	TGTGCCAGCAGCTTAGCTAAATCGGACAGGAACTCCTACGAGCAGTACTTC
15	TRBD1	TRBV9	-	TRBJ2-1	CASSPPGTAWDEQFF	TGTGCCAGCAGCCCCCCCGGGACAGCATGGGATGAGCAGTTCTTC
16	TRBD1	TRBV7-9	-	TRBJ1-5	CASSLTSGTGNQPQHF	TGTGCCAGCAGCTTAACGTCCGGGACAGGCAATCAGCCCCAGCATTTT
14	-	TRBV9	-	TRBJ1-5	CASSAGISNQPQHF	TGTGCCAGCAGCGCCGGGATTAGCAATCAGCCCCAGCATTTT
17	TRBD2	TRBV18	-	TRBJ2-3	CASLALGAGVSTDTQYF	TGTGCCAGCTTGGCCCTTGGGGCGGGAGTAAGCACAGATACGCAGTATTTT
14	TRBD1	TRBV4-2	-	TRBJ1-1	CASSQPDRDTEAFF	TGTGCCAGCAGCCAACCAGACAGGGACACTGAAGCTTTCTTT